The entry that follows covers one T cell receptor beta chain sequence. What it recognizes is unknown. Primers used in a second PCR of about 7 to 11 cycles were a sample-barcoded 5' primer and a J-beta primer mix. TCRdb re-called the 5' RACE reads through MiXCR, storing one row per CDR3 protein. The sample lists 750,000 to 950,000 distinct CDR3 sequences; about 26% were seen once. The sample is drawn from a study of blood T cells in healthy people across ages. General observations from the study: The study regarded diversity estimates from one million T cells as underestimates.

The same sample was also studied in work on T cells of mothers and their children. As reported in that work: Sequencing got over 10 million TCR beta CDR3 reads from each mother and about 2.9 million from each child.

This clonotype was sampled from a boy younger than 18 in good health. The sample taken for sequencing was blood.

This CDR3 is CASSELDSLDIQYF. The CDR3, as DNA: TGTGCCAGCAGTGAATTGGACAGCCTGGACATTCAGTACTTC. The J gene is TRBJ2-4, the V gene TRBV25-1, with TRBD1 as a possible D gene (6 bases). V was trimmed by 1 base and J by 8 bases, leaving 12 bases between them. CDR1 is MGHDK and CDR2 is SYGVNS in the germline V gene. The CDR3 is 14 residues long. Combining the CDR3 with reference TRBV25-1 and TRBJ2-4 gives the whole variable domain EADIYQTPRYLVIGTGKKITLECSQTMGHDKMYWYQQDPGMELHLIHYSYGVNSTEKGDLSSESTVSRIRTEHFPLTLESARPSHTSQYLCASSELDSLDIQYFGAGTRLSVL.